This T cell receptor (beta chain) was sequenced in a study of Graves' ophthalmopathy and Graves' hyperthyroidism. Many counts were recorded for this clonotype. PBMCs stemmed from roughly 9.4 ml of fresh peripheral blood. RNA transcripts were the source from which TCR beta CDR3 regions were amplified. Following a first-round RT-PCR that used HTBI primers, a second-round multiplex PCR was carried out. A single record per CDR3 protein comes from TCRdb applying MiXCR to the multiplex PCR reads. This table holds some 750,000 distinct CDR3 sequences, roughly 41% found once. The J segment lost 1 base and the V segment lost 2 bases, leaving 5 bases of the junction unmatched. There are 15 residues in the CDR3. Germline assignment: CDR1 SGHRS and CDR2 YFSETQ.

This chain connects TRBV5-1 to TRBJ1-1; 7 nucleotides match TRBD1. This TCR came from an adult man with Graves' ophthalmopathy. The source material was peripheral blood. CDR3 nucleotide sequence: TGCGCCAGCAGCTTTCCGGGACAGAGGAACACTGAAGCTTTCTTT. Translation: CASSFPGQRNTEAFF.